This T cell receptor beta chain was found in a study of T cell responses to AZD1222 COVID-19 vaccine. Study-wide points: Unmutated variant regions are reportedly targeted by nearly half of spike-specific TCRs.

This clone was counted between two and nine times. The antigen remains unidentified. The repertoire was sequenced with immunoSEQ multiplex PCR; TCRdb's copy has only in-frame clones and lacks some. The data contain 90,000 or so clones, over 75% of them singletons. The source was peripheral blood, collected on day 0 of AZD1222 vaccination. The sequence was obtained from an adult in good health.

Here the CDR3 DNA reads TGTGCCAGCAGCCCGCAGGAACCGAACACTGAAGCTTTCTTT. Translation gives CASSPQEPNTEAFF. V gene TRBV5-4 combines with J gene TRBJ1-1; unclear D gene. This CDR3 contains 14 residues. Germline CDR1 is SGHNT and CDR2 is YYREEE (reference sequence). V lost 4 bases and J 1 base, leaving 11 bases between the germline ends.